The 22 T cell receptor beta chains below were found in one sample sequenced in a study of cytomegalovirus exposure and HLA in healthy donors. With 60 Vbeta and 13 Jbeta primers, the PCR was carried out. This table comes from immunoSEQ multiplex PCR, and its TCRdb copy is limited to in-frame clones, with some not included. The sample has 150,000 or so clones, approximately 78% seen once. The sample comprised PBMCs. Source of these receptors: a man aged 40-50 years in good health and CMV-seropositive.

The chain has TRBV11-2 and TRBJ1-2; 9 nucleotides match TRBD1. The junction had 14 bases not matched to a gene; V was cut back by 4 bases and J by 8 bases. This CDR3 spans 16 amino acids. Germline CDR1 reads SGHAT; CDR2 reads FQNNGV. The CDR3 nucleotides are TGTGCCAGCAGCTCCGGGACAGGGTTTGACACCAACGGCTACACCTTC. Protein product: CASSSGTGFDTNGYTF.

Concerning this clone: The junction does not match germline at one end; this may be a read error. The chain joins TRBV7-9 to TRBJ1-4; D is undetermined. The germline V gene has CDR1 SEHNR and CDR2 FQNEAQ (reference sequence). This CDR3 is 14 amino acids long. Here the CDR3 reads CSSSPLGHNEKLFF. In nucleotides, the CDR3 is TGTTCCAGCAGCCCCCTTGGGCATAATGAAAAACTGTTTTTT.

J is TRBJ2-5 and V is TRBV28; 13 nucleotides line up with TRBD2. The germline gives CDR1 MDHEN, CDR2 SYDVKM. V was clipped by 1 base and J by 5 bases; unmatched bases: 4. The CDR3 totals 16 residues. The CDR3 spells CASSLYGTSGTETQYF. CDR3 sequence (DNA): TGTGCCAGCAGTTTATACGGGACTAGCGGGACGGAGACCCAGTACTTC. Combining the CDR3 with reference TRBV28 and TRBJ2-5 gives the whole variable domain DVKVTQSSRYLVKRTGEKVFLECVQDMDHENMFWYRQDPGLGLRLIYFSYDVKMKEKGDIPEGYSVSREKKERFSLILESASTNQTSMYLCASSLYGTSGTETQYFGPGTRLLVL.

The rearrangement links TRBV7-2 to TRBJ2-3, with 8 bases identical to TRBD2. After removal of 2 bases from V and 10 bases from J, the junction contained 11 bases not matched to a gene. The CDR3 has 15 amino acids. Germline CDR1 SGHTA, CDR2 FQGNSA. This CDR3 reads CASSLLSAGGSPQYF. The CDR3 nucleotides read TGTGCCAGCAGCTTATTGTCCGCGGGAGGTTCCCCGCAGTATTTT.

The chain carries TRBV29-1 and TRBJ1-2; D perhaps matches TRBD1 (6 bases). V was pared by 6 bases and J by 3 bases, with 11 bases between. This CDR3 has 12 residues. Germline-derived CDR1 and CDR2 are SQVTM and ANQGSEA. The CDR3 sequence is CSVPGVDYGYTF. CDR3 sequence (DNA): TGCAGCGTCCCAGGGGTTGACTATGGCTACACCTTC.

The chain recombines TRBV4-2 with TRBJ2-3; TRBD2 agrees at 12 bases. CDR3 length: 16 amino acids. Germline-derived CDR1 and CDR2 are LGHNA and YNFKEQ. V dropped 1 base and J dropped 4; count of bases not matched to a gene: 3. The DNA of the CDR3 is TGTGCCAGCAGCCAAGCTAGCGGGAGGGGTGCAGATACGCAGTATTTT. Translation gives CASSQASGRGADTQYF.

This clone has only one observation. This CDR3 fails to terminate in the conserved phenylalanine or tryptophan, so it likely reflects a read error. The J gene is TRBJ1-1, the V gene TRBV29-1, with D perhaps TRBD1 (6 bases). The germline V gene has CDR1 SQVTM and CDR2 ANQGSEA. This CDR3 is 13 amino acids long. With 6 bases removed from V and 1 base from J, the gap between germline ends came to 12 bases. The CDR3 region has the DNA TGCAGCGTGCAGACAGGATCGAACACTGAAGCTTTCCTT. It translates to CSVQTGSNTEAFL.

On this clone: The junction does not match germline at one end; this may be a read error. The chain carries TRBV2 and TRBJ2-1; D is perhaps TRBD2 (6 bases). CDR1 and CDR2 from the germline V gene are SNHLY and FYNNEI. The CDR3 extends over 14 amino acids. Written as DNA, the CDR3 is TGTGTCAGCAGTGTCCGACTAGATCAGGTTGAGCAGTTCTTC. Its translation: CVSSVRLDQVEQFF.

A single count supports this clone. The V call is TRBV19, the J call TRBJ1-4, with D possibly being TRBD1 (6 bases). Looked up from germline, CDR1 is LNHDA and CDR2 is SQIVND (reference sequence). The germline V and J ends were trimmed by 8 bases and 0 bases, with 13 bases remaining between them. CDR3 size: 15 residues. The CDR3 loop is CASSTGIATNEKLFF. CDR3 DNA: TGTGCCAGTTCGACAGGAATTGCAACTAATGAAAAACTGTTTTTT.

V usage is TRBV7-9 and J usage is TRBJ2-5, with D perhaps TRBD1 (5 bases). Trimming shortened V by 0 bases and J by 5 bases, and 22 bases separated the two germline ends. The germline gives CDR1 SEHNR, CDR2 FQNEAQ (reference sequence). The CDR3 spans 18 residues. CDR3 region: CASSLAQGTRSAWETQYF. Here the CDR3 DNA reads TGTGCCAGCAGCTTAGCCCAGGGAACCCGATCGGCGTGGGAGACCCAGTACTTC.

The J gene is TRBJ2-3, the V gene TRBV7-2, with TRBD1 identical over 7 bases. Germline CDR1 SGHTA, CDR2 FQGNSA. The V segment lost 5 bases and the J segment 2 bases; nucleotides outside the gene matches: 10. The CDR3 runs to 16 residues. CDR3 DNA: TGTGCCAGCAGCCGGACAGGCAACAGTATCACAGATACGCAGTATTTT. Protein product: CASSRTGNSITDTQYF.

The chain recombines TRBV6-4 with TRBJ1-5; D perhaps matches TRBD1 (6 bases). Deletions cut 4 bases from V and 7 bases from J, with 11 bases between. The CDR3 consists of 13 residues. Germline CDR1 reads MRHNA; CDR2 reads SNTAGT. CDR3: CASSAGVWQPQHF. CDR3 nucleotide sequence: TGTGCCAGCAGTGCAGGGGTTTGGCAGCCCCAGCATTTT.

This clone was seen a handful of times. The gene calls are TRBV5-1 and TRBJ1-3; D unclear. This CDR3 is 14 amino acids long. Deletions cut 5 bases from V and 0 bases from J, with 9 bases between. Per germline, CDR1 SGHRS and CDR2 YFSETQ. The CDR3 DNA reads as TGCGCCAGCAGTTCAGTCGTCTCTGGAAACACCATATATTTT. Its protein product is CASSSVVSGNTIYF.

V is TRBV28 and J is TRBJ2-1; 7 bases are a match to TRBD1. CDR1 and CDR2 from the germline V gene are MDHEN and SYDVKM. Trimming at V came to 11 bases and at J to 4 bases, leaving 8 bases not matched to a gene. The CDR3 spans 13 residues. In DNA, the CDR3 is TGTGCCGGCACTCCGGGACAGTACAATGAGCAGTTCTTC. Protein sequence: CAGTPGQYNEQFF.

The sample holds one count of this clone. The chain combines TRBV19 with TRBJ2-5, with D possibly being TRBD2 (5 bases). The V end lost 5 bases, the J end lost 5 bases, and 12 bases lay between the germline ends. In germline, CDR1 is LNHDA, CDR2 SQIVND (reference sequence). The CDR3 length is 13 residues. The CDR3 spells CASSLGLMETQYF. For the CDR3, the DNA is TGTGCCAGTAGTCTCGGACTGATGGAGACCCAGTACTTC. Looking up the rest from reference TRBV19 and TRBJ2-5 gives the full variable domain: DGGITQSPKYLFRKEGQNVTLSCEQNLNHDAMYWYRQDPGQGLRLIYYSQIVNDFQKGDIAEGYSVSREKKESFPLTVTSAQKNPTAFYLCASSLGLMETQYFGPGTRLLVL.

The V call is TRBV13, the J call TRBJ2-7; TRBD1 is a possible D gene (5 bases). This CDR3 comprises 16 residues. Per germline, CDR1 PRHDT and CDR2 FYEKMQ (reference sequence). V lost 5 bases, J lost 2 bases, and 19 bases lay in between. CDR3 sequence (DNA): TGTGCCAGCAGCCCGCGCAGGGTGCCGACAACCTACGAGCAGTACTTC. Translated, it gives CASSPRRVPTTYEQYF.

Remarks on this clone: Other DNA variants within this sample encode the same CDR3. The chain joins TRBV5-1 to TRBJ1-1; the match to TRBD1 covers 8 bases. V was clipped by 2 bases and J by 8 bases; unmatched bases: 5. The germline gives CDR1 SGHRS, CDR2 YFSETQ. The CDR3 loop spans 13 amino acids. CDR3 nucleotide sequence: TGCGCCAGCAGCTTCGGACAGGGAGGGGAAGCTTTCTTT. The encoded protein is CASSFGQGGEAFF.

As DNA, the CDR3 is TGCGCCAGCAGCTTTCGTGCGGGAGGAGGTAACACCGGGGAGCTGTTTTTT. Its protein product is CASSFRAGGGNTGELFF. This chain joins TRBV5-1 and TRBJ2-2, with 8 bases matching TRBD2. The CDR3 totals 17 residues. J lost 2 bases, V lost 2 bases, and 8 bases had no gene match. The germline V gene has CDR1 SGHRS and CDR2 YFSETQ.

The J gene is TRBJ1-5, the V gene TRBV5-6; TRBD1 might be the D (6 bases). V was cut by 1 base and J by 7 bases, with 12 bases left in between. Germline V CDR1 and CDR2: SGHDT, YYEEEE. CDR3 length: 14 residues. CDR3 nucleotides: TGTGCCAGCAGCTTGTCAGGGGCAAGACAGCCCCAGCATTTT. It encodes CASSLSGARQPQHF.

In DNA form, the CDR3 reads TGTGCCTGGAGCGCGAAGTCGGGCAATGAGCAGTTCTTC. The encoded protein is CAWSAKSGNEQFF. The V call is TRBV30, the J call TRBJ2-1; D is unclear. Germline values: CDR1 GTSNPN, CDR2 SVGIG (reference sequence). The V gene lost 3 bases and the J gene lost 6 bases, with 12 bases spanning the gap. The CDR3 covers 13 residues.

The CDR3 loop reads CASAPTGVHEQYF. DNA of the CDR3: TGTGCCTCGGCTCCGACAGGCGTCCACGAGCAGTACTTC. This sequence joins TRBV30 and TRBJ2-7; weak D call: TRBD1 (6 bases). Trimming took off 7 bases at V and 5 bases at J, with 18 bases between the two ends. The CDR3 sequence is 13 residues long. The V gene's germline CDR1 is GTSNPN and CDR2 SVGIG (reference sequence).

This chain joins TRBV7-2 and TRBJ2-7, with TRBD2 as a possible D gene (6 bases). Between the trimmed V and J ends, which lost 3 bases and 0 bases, there was a span of 12 bases. Germline V gives CDR1 SGHTA, CDR2 FQGNSA. This CDR3 has 15 residues. As DNA, the CDR3 is TGTGCCAGCAGCTTGCTCAGGGAGGCCTCCTACGAGCAGTACTTC. Residues: CASSLLREASYEQYF.